These 11 T cell receptor beta chains came from one sample sequenced in a study of T-cell reconstitution after alpha-beta-depleted transplantation in children. Unique molecular identifiers were built into the TCRbeta library. MiXCR was run by TCRdb on the PCR reads, yielding one entry per CDR3 protein. The sample holds some 200,000 distinct CDR3 sequences; approximately 14% are singletons and the top ten take 13%. Sequencing was performed on PBMCs from the stem cell graft donor, taken from the stem cell graft. The source is a human donor who donated a stem cell graft to a child with acute lymphoblastic leukemia.

Turning to this clonotype: It may be a read error: a sequence one base away is much more abundant. The rearrangement uses TRBV6-1 and TRBJ2-1; 13 nucleotides match TRBD2. The CDR3 is made up of 16 amino acids. Germline-derived CDR1 and CDR2 are MNHNS and SASEGT. The J segment lost 7 bases and the V segment lost 5 bases, leaving 8 bases of the junction unmatched. The CDR3 DNA follows: TGTGCCAGCAGTCCTACTAGCGGGAGGGGCGGAAATGAGCAGTTCTTC. Translating gives CASSPTSGRGGNEQFF.

The chain is built from TRBV7-4 and TRBJ2-3; 12 nucleotides match TRBD2. CDR1 SGHVT and CDR2 SQSDAQ come from the germline V gene. The CDR3 length is 16 residues. With V trimmed by 2 bases and J by 5 bases, 5 bases remained unmatched. As DNA, the CDR3 is TGTGCCAGCAGCTTAAGACTAGCGGGAGAGGAAGATACGCAGTATTTT. Its translation is CASSLRLAGEEDTQYF.

This clonotype was recorded many times. V and J are TRBV2 and TRBJ2-5, with 7 bases aligning to TRBD2. V gave up 4 bases and J gave up 5 bases; unmatched junction bases: 10. The germline gives CDR1 SNHLY, CDR2 FYNNEI. This CDR3 has 15 amino acids. The CDR3 coding sequence is TGTGCCAGCAGTGCTGGGACTACCTCTCATGAGACCCAGTACTTC. It encodes CASSAGTTSHETQYF. The full variable domain, completed using reference TRBV2 and TRBJ2-5, is EPEVTQTPSHQVTQMGQEVILRCVPISNHLYFYWYRQILGQKVEFLVSFYNNEISEKSEIFDDQFSVERPDGSNFTLKIRSTKLEDSAMYFCASSAGTTSHETQYFGPGTRLLVL.

In its sample, this clonotype was seen many times. CDR3 sequence (DNA): TGTGCCAGCAGGACTAGCGGGAACGAGACCCAGTACTTC. It encodes CASRTSGNETQYF. The chain links TRBV5-4 to TRBJ2-5, with 11 bases aligning to TRBD2. The CDR3 has 13 amino acids. V lost 5 bases to trimming and J lost 5 bases; unmatched junction nucleotides: 2. Germline loops: CDR1 SGHNT, CDR2 YYREEE (reference sequence).

Many counts were recorded for this clonotype. V usage is TRBV5-1 and J usage is TRBJ1-1, with D possibly being TRBD1 (6 bases). This CDR3 has 17 amino acids. V dropped 4 bases and J dropped 1 base, with 20 bases sitting between them. Germline CDR1 reads SGHRS; CDR2 reads YFSETQ. CDR3 amino acids: CASSPQPTGTPNTEAFF. As DNA, the CDR3 is TGCGCCAGCAGCCCGCAACCAACAGGGACACCGAACACTGAAGCTTTCTTT.

The chain couples TRBV5-1 to TRBJ2-5; 12 bases match TRBD1. Germline lookup yields CDR1 SGHRS and CDR2 YFSETQ. V trimming: 0 bases; J trimming: 4 bases; junction bases outside the gene matches: 1. The CDR3 has 15 amino acids. CDR3 region: CASSLGDRGPETQYF. CDR3 sequence (DNA): TGCGCCAGCAGCTTGGGGGACAGGGGGCCAGAGACCCAGTACTTC.

This clonotype was counted ten times or more. This chain uses TRBV20-1 with TRBJ1-6; D remains ambiguous. The CDR3 spans 15 residues. Germline V gene data show CDR1 as DFQATT and CDR2 as SNEGSKA (reference sequence). With 3 bases removed from V and 6 bases from J, the gap between germline ends came to 15 bases. CDR3: CSARGRSFINSPLHF. The CDR3, as DNA: TGCAGTGCTAGGGGCCGGTCCTTTATTAATTCACCCCTCCACTTT.

This clonotype showed up many times. V and J are TRBV19 and TRBJ2-1; maybe TRBD2 (9 bases). The length of the CDR3 is 19 residues. CDR1 LNHDA and CDR2 SQIVND come from the germline V gene (reference sequence). V was trimmed by 7 bases and J by 7 bases, leaving 32 bases between them. Here the CDR3 reads CASTQSQGGWREGQNEQFF. The CDR3 nucleotides read TGTGCCAGTACCCAGTCACAGGGGGGATGGCGGGAGGGCCAGAATGAGCAGTTCTTC.

In this sample, this clonotype turned up a few times. The chain is built from TRBV5-4 and TRBJ2-1, with 11 positions matching TRBD2. Germline V gene sequence: CDR1 SGHNT, CDR2 YYREEE (reference sequence). The length of the CDR3 is 16 residues. V was pared by 0 bases and J by 10 bases, with 9 bases of the junction left unmatched. The DNA of the CDR3 is TGTGCCAGCAGCTTGGGTATTAGCGGGAGGGGACAGGAGCAGTTCTTC. Translation: CASSLGISGRGQEQFF.

This clonotype was counted ten times or more. The rearrangement uses TRBV11-3 and TRBJ2-7; D unclear. Germline V gene lookup returns CDR1 SGHNT and CDR2 YENEEA. The CDR3 runs 12 residues. Trimming shortened V by 4 bases and J by 4 bases, and 8 bases separated the two germline ends. This CDR3 is CASSSRVYEQYF. As DNA, the CDR3 is TGTGCCAGCAGCTCAAGGGTATACGAGCAGTACTTC. Using reference TRBV11-3 and TRBJ2-7 for the parts outside the CDR3, the full variable domain is EAGVVQSPRYKIIEKKQPVAFWCNPISGHNTLYWYLQNLGQGPELLIRYENEEAVDDSQLPKDRFSAERLKGVDSTLKIQPAELGDSAVYLCASSSRVYEQYFGPGTRLTVT.

This clonotype was seen more than once but under ten times. The chain employs TRBV24-1 and TRBJ2-2; TRBD2 might be the D (7 bases). Trimming took off 4 bases at V and 0 bases at J, with 20 bases between the two ends. Germline V gene data show CDR1 as KGHDR and CDR2 as SFDVKD. The length of the CDR3 is 19 residues. CDR3: CATSDLLAGGPPNTGELFF. The CDR3 bases are TGTGCCACCAGTGACCTCCTAGCCGGGGGGCCTCCGAACACCGGGGAGCTGTTTTTT.